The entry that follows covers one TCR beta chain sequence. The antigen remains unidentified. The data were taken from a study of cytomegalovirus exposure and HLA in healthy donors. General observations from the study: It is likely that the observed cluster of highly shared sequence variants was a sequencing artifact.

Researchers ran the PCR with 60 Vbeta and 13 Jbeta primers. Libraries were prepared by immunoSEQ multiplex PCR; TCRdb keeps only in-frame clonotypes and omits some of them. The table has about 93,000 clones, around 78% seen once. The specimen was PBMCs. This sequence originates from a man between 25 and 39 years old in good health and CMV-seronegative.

CDR3 protein: CASSQDRGNQPQHF. CDR3 DNA sequence: TGCGCCAGCAGCCAAGACAGGGGCAATCAGCCCCAGCATTTT. This sequence joins TRBV4-3 and TRBJ1-5, with TRBD1 as a possible D gene (5 bases). Germline V CDR1 and CDR2: LGHNA, YSLEER. The V gene lost 0 bases and the J gene lost 2 bases, with 5 bases spanning the gap. This CDR3 is 14 amino acids long.